Presented here are 27 T cell receptor beta chains from one specimen sequenced in a study of blood T cell repertoires in COVID-19. The repertoire was sequenced with immunoSEQ multiplex PCR; TCRdb's copy has only in-frame clones and lacks some. The profile covers some 230,000 clones, with 82% appearing a single time and 15% taken by the ten largest. The sequencing input was PBMCs or T cells enriched from blood (not recorded which). These receptors originate from a man aged 35-49 years who had recovered from COVID-19.

CDR3 nucleotides: TGTGCCAGCAGACCCGGGACAGAAAACATTCAGTACTTC. This encodes CASRPGTENIQYF. This chain connects TRBV2 to TRBJ2-4; 7 nucleotides agree with TRBD1. Trimming took 6 bases from V and 5 from J; bases not matched to a gene: 4. There are 13 residues in the CDR3. CDR1 SNHLY and CDR2 FYNNEI come from the germline V gene.

V gene TRBV2 combines with J gene TRBJ1-2; TRBD1 matches at 7 bases. Germline V gives CDR1 SNHLY, CDR2 FYNNEI. J gave up 6 bases and V 8 bases, and 6 bases lay outside the gene matches. The CDR3 runs to 12 residues. The CDR3 sequence: CASHRGQDGYTF. CDR3 sequence (DNA): TGTGCCAGCCACAGGGGTCAGGATGGCTACACCTTC.

This chain's CDR3 is CASATGWETQYF. The CDR3 nucleotides read TGTGCCAGTGCCACGGGATGGGAGACCCAGTACTTC. V is TRBV2 and J is TRBJ2-5; tentative D call: TRBD2 (5 bases). The CDR3 consists of 12 residues. Germline CDR1 is SNHLY and CDR2 is FYNNEI. Trimming left V 9 bases short and J 5 bases short, with 13 bases between. Based on the CDR3 plus reference TRBV2 and TRBJ2-5, the full variable domain is EPEVTQTPSHQVTQMGQEVILRCVPISNHLYFYWYRQILGQKVEFLVSFYNNEISEKSEIFDDQFSVERPDGSNFTLKIRSTKLEDSAMYFCASATGWETQYFGPGTRLLVL.

This chain's CDR3 is CSAGLEQFF. In DNA, the CDR3 is TGCAGTGCTGGCCTTGAGCAGTTCTTC. The chain carries TRBV20-1 and TRBJ2-1, with unresolved D. The CDR3 runs 9 residues. Germline V CDR1 and CDR2: DFQATT, SNEGSKA (reference sequence). V lost 5 bases, J lost 9 bases, and 5 bases lay in between.

This clone is a singleton in its sample. This chain links TRBV15 with TRBJ1-2, with 9 positions matching TRBD1. The CDR3 length is 16 residues. Germline values: CDR1 LNHNV, CDR2 YYDKDF (reference sequence). Trimming removed 5 bases from V and 5 bases from J; junction bases left unmatched: 12. The CDR3 coding sequence is TGTGCCACCAGCCTGGGGACAGGGTCCACCACTTATGGCTACACCTTC. This translates into CATSLGTGSTTYGYTF.

The genes are TRBV28 and TRBJ1-1; 11 nucleotides line up with TRBD1. The CDR3 loop spans 16 amino acids. Germline V gene lookup returns CDR1 MDHEN and CDR2 SYDVKM. V was clipped by 7 bases and J by 4 bases; unmatched bases: 11. CDR3 sequence reads: CASNLGGTGGFTEAFF. DNA of the CDR3: TGTGCCAGCAACCTAGGCGGGACAGGGGGTTTCACTGAAGCTTTCTTT.

This chain uses TRBV5-1 with TRBJ2-3; D is possibly TRBD1 (5 bases). The CDR3 runs to 16 residues. Between the trimmed V and J ends, which lost 1 base and 0 bases, there was a span of 12 bases. Germline V CDR1 and CDR2: SGHRS, YFSETQ. CDR3 sequence reads: CASSLQGYASTDTQYF. The CDR3 DNA reads TGCGCCAGCAGCTTGCAGGGTTACGCCAGCACAGATACGCAGTATTTT.

The V call is TRBV5-4, the J call TRBJ2-7, with a weak D call TRBD1 (5 bases). V was pared by 4 bases and J by 6 bases, with 23 bases between. The CDR3 spans 16 residues. CDR1 is SGHNT and CDR2 is YYREEE in the germline V gene (reference sequence). As DNA, the CDR3 is TGTGCCAGCAGCCCGCGACAGAACAGACCACCTGGCGAGCAGTACTTC. Residues: CASSPRQNRPPGEQYF.

The genes are TRBV5-8 and TRBJ2-7; a weak D match, TRBD1 (6 bases). CDR3 length: 14 amino acids. The germline V gene has CDR1 SGHTS and CDR2 YDEGEE. The V end lost 2 bases, the J end lost 2 bases, and 11 bases lay between the germline ends. The CDR3 protein is CASSFGTSAYEQYF. The DNA of the CDR3 is TGTGCCAGCAGCTTCGGGACATCAGCCTACGAGCAGTACTTC.

This chain connects TRBV7-9 to TRBJ1-3; 9 bases fit TRBD1. From germline, CDR1 is SEHNR and CDR2 FQNEAQ (reference sequence). The CDR3 runs to 15 residues. V lost 5 bases and J lost 2; bases outside the gene matches: 4. CDR3 DNA: TGTGCCAGCAGCGCCCGGGACAGGGCTGGAAACACCATATATTTT. This gives the protein CASSARDRAGNTIYF.

The J gene is TRBJ1-1, the V gene TRBV10-2; the match to TRBD1 covers 8 bases. There are 17 residues in the CDR3. In germline, CDR1 is WSHSY, CDR2 SAAADI. The ends lost 8 bases at V and 5 bases at J; junction bases unmatched: 19. The CDR3 is CASGSSNLRGRETEAFF. The DNA of the CDR3 is TGCGCCAGCGGGTCGAGCAACCTCAGGGGGCGAGAAACTGAAGCTTTCTTT.

The chain is built from TRBV7-9 and TRBJ1-5; D remains unclear. The germline CDR1 and CDR2 sequences are SEHNR and FQNEAQ (reference sequence). V lost 3 bases and J 7 bases, leaving 16 bases between the germline ends. The CDR3 sequence is 15 residues long. The CDR3 DNA sequence: TGTGCCAGCAGCTTTAGCCCCAAGGCACCCCAGCCCCAGCATTTT. This translates into CASSFSPKAPQPQHF. Combining the CDR3 with reference TRBV7-9 and TRBJ1-5 gives the whole variable domain DTGVSQNPRHKITKRGQNVTFRCDPISEHNRLYWYRQTLGQGPEFLTYFQNEAQLEKSRLLSDRFSAERPKGSFSTLEIQRTEQGDSAMYLCASSFSPKAPQPQHFGDGTRLSIL.

Here the CDR3 DNA reads TGTGCCTGGCAAGCCGGGACAGGGAGTCAGCCCCAGCATTTT. Translated: CAWQAGTGSQPQHF. The chain has TRBV30 and TRBJ1-5, with TRBD1 matching 9 bases. CDR3 size: 14 residues. Per the germline V gene, CDR1 is GTSNPN and CDR2 is SVGIG (reference sequence). The J segment lost 6 bases and the V segment lost 5 bases, leaving 8 bases of the junction unmatched. The whole variable domain, remainder taken from reference TRBV30 and TRBJ1-5, is SQTIHQWPATLVQPVGSPLSLECTVEGTSNPNLYWYRQAAGRGLQLLFYSVGIGQISSEVPQNLSASRPQDRQFILSSKKLLLSDSGFYLCAWQAGTGSQPQHFGDGTRLSIL.

The table lists this clone with a few counts. The rearrangement joins TRBV28 to TRBJ2-2; TRBD1 is a possible D gene (5 bases). The CDR3 contains 13 residues. Trimming left V 1 base short and J 10 bases short, with 10 bases between. Germline-derived CDR1 and CDR2 are MDHEN and SYDVKM. Here the CDR3 reads CASSLSGMQELFF. The CDR3 DNA follows: TGTGCCAGCAGTTTATCAGGGATGCAGGAGCTGTTTTTT.

This chain connects TRBV27 to TRBJ2-3, with TRBD2 matching 7 bases. Trimming took 4 bases from V and 4 from J; bases not matched to a gene: 11. The CDR3 is 16 residues long. The germline V gene has CDR1 MNHEY and CDR2 SMNVEV (reference sequence). The CDR3 nucleotides are TGTGCCAGCAGTTGGTTACAGGCGCGGGGGTCAGATACGCAGTATTTT. It is translated as CASSWLQARGSDTQYF.

This rearrangement joins TRBV7-2 to TRBJ2-1; 11 bases fit TRBD2. This CDR3 spans 18 amino acids. Germline loops: CDR1 SGHTA, CDR2 FQGNSA. The trim removed 2 bases at V and 0 bases at J, leaving 6 bases unmatched. CDR3: CASSLLPSGGSSYNEQFF. CDR3 sequence (DNA): TGTGCCAGCAGCTTATTGCCTAGCGGGGGGAGCTCCTACAATGAGCAGTTCTTC.

The chain employs TRBV5-1 and TRBJ2-3; the match to TRBD2 covers 10 bases. Losses at the gene ends were 3 bases for V and 3 bases for J; bases not matched to a gene: 4. Germline CDR1 is SGHRS and CDR2 is YFSETQ. The CDR3 runs to 15 residues. Written as DNA, the CDR3 is TGCGCCAGCAGCTCTAGCGGGAGTGGAACAGATACGCAGTATTTT. Residues: CASSSSGSGTDTQYF.

The chain couples TRBV5-4 to TRBJ2-7, with a possible D match to TRBD2 (5 bases). This CDR3 contains 13 residues. CDR1 is SGHNT and CDR2 is YYREEE in the germline V gene (reference sequence). V gave up 3 bases and J gave up 0 bases, with 7 bases separating them. The CDR3 DNA reads as TGTGCCAGCAGCTCGGACTCCTCCTACGAGCAGTACTTC. Protein product: CASSSDSSYEQYF. The full variable domain, with the rest looked up from reference TRBV5-4 and TRBJ2-7, is ETGVTQSPTHLIKTRGQQVTLRCSSQSGHNTVSWYQQALGQGPQFIFQYYREEENGRGNFPPRFSGLQFPNYSSELNVNALELDDSALYLCASSSDSSYEQYFGPGTRLTVT.

In this sample, this clone turned up a few times. This rearrangement joins TRBV9 to TRBJ2-3, with D perhaps TRBD1 (5 bases). CDR1 is SGDLS and CDR2 is YYNGEE in the germline V gene. The CDR3 sequence is 13 residues long. Trimming pared 0 bases from V and 6 bases from J, leaving 8 bases between. The CDR3 reads CASSVEGHDTQYF. The CDR3 region has the DNA TGTGCCAGCAGCGTAGAGGGGCATGATACGCAGTATTTT.

The V call is TRBV24-1, the J call TRBJ1-5; D might be TRBD1 (5 bases). CDR1 is KGHDR and CDR2 is SFDVKD in the germline V gene. The CDR3 length is 13 residues. The V gene lost 6 bases and the J gene lost 7 bases, with 12 bases spanning the gap. For the CDR3, the DNA is TGTGCCACCAGTCGGCAGGGTTCGCAGCCCCAGCATTTT. Protein product: CATSRQGSQPQHF.

The chain couples TRBV14 to TRBJ1-6, with 10 nucleotides matching TRBD1. Germline loops: CDR1 SGHDN, CDR2 FVKESK. The V segment lost 5 bases and the J segment 7 bases; nucleotides outside the gene matches: 5. CDR3 length: 15 residues. The CDR3 DNA follows: TGTGCCAGCAGCTTTCGACAGGGGGCAAATTCACCCCTCCACTTT. It is translated as CASSFRQGANSPLHF.

The rearrangement uses TRBV15 and TRBJ1-5; D gene ambiguous. Germline V CDR1 and CDR2: LNHNV, YYDKDF (reference sequence). The V gene lost 0 bases and the J gene lost 6 bases, with 6 bases spanning the gap. This CDR3 is 13 amino acids long. CDR3 nucleotides: TGTGCCACCAGCAGAGATCCCATTCAGCCCCAGCATTTT. This sequence encodes CATSRDPIQPQHF. The full variable domain, its missing parts supplied by reference TRBV15 and TRBJ1-5, is DAMVIQNPRYQVTQFGKPVTLSCSQTLNHNVMYWYQQKSSQAPKLLFHYYDKDFNNEADTPDNFQSRRPNTSFCFLDIRSPGLGDTAMYLCATSRDPIQPQHFGDGTRLSIL.

This clone was counted once. The rearrangement links TRBV5-1 to TRBJ1-5, with D uncertain. Per the germline V gene, CDR1 is SGHRS and CDR2 is YFSETQ. There are 12 residues in the CDR3. V gave up 0 bases and J gave up 6 bases, with 4 bases separating them. CDR3 nucleotide sequence: TGCGCCAGCAGCTTGGACGGTCAGCCCCAGCATTTT. Protein product: CASSLDGQPQHF.

This chain joins TRBV6-5 and TRBJ2-1; D perhaps matches TRBD2 (6 bases). CDR3 size: 15 residues. Per germline, CDR1 MNHEY and CDR2 SVGAGI. Trimming cost V 4 bases and J 0 bases, with 10 bases left between them. CDR3 loop: CASSFGGGSYNEQFF. The CDR3 DNA follows: TGTGCCAGCAGTTTCGGGGGTGGCTCCTACAATGAGCAGTTCTTC.

This clone has more than one count but fewer than ten. The chain is built from TRBV7-9 and TRBJ1-2, with 12 bases that match TRBD1. The CDR3 covers 16 residues. CDR1 is SEHNR, CDR2 FQNEAQ, per germline (reference sequence). V was clipped by 5 bases and J by 4 bases; unmatched bases: 8. The CDR3 is CASSKGQGARGYGYTF. The CDR3, as DNA: TGTGCCAGCAGCAAGGGACAGGGGGCGCGTGGCTATGGCTACACCTTC.

The chain couples TRBV10-3 to TRBJ1-1; TRBD1 matches 7 bases. This CDR3 is 13 amino acids long. J gave up 8 bases and V 10 bases, and 13 bases lay outside the gene matches. The germline gives CDR1 ENHRY, CDR2 SYGVKD. CDR3 amino acids: CATHDRDSLEAFF. The CDR3 coding sequence is TGTGCCACCCATGACCGGGACAGCTTAGAAGCTTTCTTT.

The CDR3 nucleotides read TGTGCCAGCAGCGTAACAGGACCGAGGGGAAACACCATATATTTT. This translates into CASSVTGPRGNTIYF. V gene TRBV9 combines with J gene TRBJ1-3; perhaps TRBD1 as D (5 bases). V was clipped by 1 base and J by 4 bases, with 12 bases between them. CDR3 length: 15 residues. Germline V gene lookup returns CDR1 SGDLS and CDR2 YYNGEE.